This TCR beta chain was documented in a study of blood T cells in healthy people across ages (dated by TCRdb to between 2015 and 2016). In the study overall: Template switching captured roughly one uniquely barcoded TCR beta cDNA molecule per two T cells in model experiments. Age-related changes in TCR beta repertoire diversity were measured in the study by deep sequencing normalized with unique cDNA molecular identifiers. Donors were grouped into four age groups: young (average roughly 16 years), middle-aged (about 38), aged (around 60) and long-lived (less than 85). To avoid experimental bias, donors of different ages were distributed randomly across sequencing lanes. Two additional independent replicas of 1 million unique cDNA reads from the same blood draw were analyzed for two donors (one aged 18 to 30 and one aged 80 or older). Results the study describes overall, beyond this receptor: Since profiling was done on bulk unsorted PBMCs, naive and antigen-experienced compartments could not be conclusively compared. As age increased, observed TCR beta diversity per million T cells dropped in a roughly linear way, and a significant reduction was already evident by age 40. Compared with the aged group, the long-lived group had more naive CD4+ T cells, fewer expanded clones and increased TCR diversity, suggesting age selection. The percentage of naive T cells measured by flow cytometry correlated strongly with observed TCR beta diversity. Because the CMV infection status of the donors was unknown, age-related changes in expanded clonotypes may potentially have been confounded. Total diversity estimates from one million sequenced T cells were considered lower bounds and underestimates.

As encoded in the germline V gene (reference sequence), CDR1 is DFQATT while CDR2 is SNEGSKA. At the junction V is shortened by 0 bases and J by 9 bases; bases outside the gene matches: 5. Spanning cysteine to phenylalanine, the CDR3 consists of 13 amino acids. Just CDR3 DNA is preserved here, 39 bases in frame from base 1. This clonotype appeared a few times. Its antigen has not been determined. No much larger clonotype is one base removed from it; base qualities were not supplied. Libraries were constructed by 5' RACE. TCRdb lists the instrument as Illumina HiSeq 2500. A second 7 to 11 cycle PCR used a sample-barcoded 5' primer and a J-beta primer mix. A unique molecular identifier was introduced onto each TCR beta cDNA molecule by a template-switch 5' adaptor carrying 12 random nucleotides. Each sample yielded at least 2.5 million CDR3-containing paired-end reads. The Mint cDNA synthesis kit, primed by a TRBC-specific oligonucleotide, was used to synthesize first-strand cDNA from all RNA. After uracil-DNA glycosylase treatment, a first 18-cycle PCR used universal primers M1SS and BC2_uni_R on all cDNA. On the authors' methods: Normalization of each sample was performed by random selection of 1 million high-quality reads, each carrying a distinct molecular identifier. Instead of being binned into consensus sequences, reads that shared molecular identifiers were thrown out. MiTCR, run with a Q25 quality threshold and the strictest error-elimination algorithm, handled CDR3 identification, clonotype clustering and error correction. A nonparametric unseen species model with Euler transformation was used to estimate a lower bound on total TCR beta diversity. Clones were called with MiXCR by TCRdb after fastp trimmed the public reads at Q25, and only in-frame beta chains were retained. All rows with the same CDR3 protein become a single entry with the most common DNA and genes. TCRdb's processing, not the authors', yielded these V and J calls. The sample table contains 700,000 or so distinct CDR3 sequences; only one count was recorded for around 41% of them. 30% of the sample is taken by the ten largest.

The roughly 39 donors, aged roughly 6 to 95 years, were systemically healthy Caucasian individuals from Russia. Around 10 milliliters of peripheral blood were collected from each donor into EDTA-treated Vacutainer tubes. PBMCs were isolated by Ficoll-Paque density-gradient centrifugation, with at least 7 million obtained per sample. Total RNA was extracted from PBMCs with Trizol reagent, with at least 5.5 micrograms obtained per sample. For every donor, flow cytometry on a PBMC aliquot measured the percentage of naive CD45RAhigh/CD27high T cells. This TCR was recovered from an elderly man in good health. The chain couples TRBV20-1 to TRBJ1-2; 9 bases in between match TRBD1. The sample was blood. The sequenced DNA is TGCAGTGCTAGAGACGGGACAGGGATGCGCTACACCTTC. It specifies CSARDGTGMRYTF.